The clone carrying this T cell receptor beta chain was seen more than once but under ten times. Antigen unknown. MiXCR, run by TCRdb on the 5' RACE reads, gives a single entry per CDR3 protein. The sample has some 130,000 distinct CDR3 sequences; 17% are singletons. This entry comes from a study of CD8 T cells in ankylosing spondylitis. The study's findings and limits: Researchers reportedly found disease-linked clones significantly enriched in matched ankylosing spondylitis synovial fluid. In reactive arthritis synovial fluid and blood, some motif variants had been reported before. Clones linked to disease, bearing a CD8+ phenotype, were relatively rare in peripheral blood. Ankylosing spondylitis blood appeared to carry a characteristic TCR beta motif of roughly eight highly homologous variants.

With V trimmed by 6 bases and J by 1 base, 4 bases remained unmatched. This CDR3 has 14 residues. Germline CDR1 MDHEN, CDR2 SYDVKM. The chain carries TRBV28 and TRBJ2-3; 7 bases align to TRBD1. Sequenced sample: blood, either unsorted or a sorted T cell fraction (not recorded which). This TCR was recovered from a male donor with ankylosing spondylitis. CDR3 sequence: CASSLGQGTDTQYF. DNA for the CDR3: TGTGCCAGCAGCCTCGGACAGGGCACAGATACGCAGTATTTT.